The source of this TCR beta chain is a study of OX40 agonist ivuxolimab in advanced cancers. Study information: Partial responses were observed in three patients, of whom one had hepatocellular carcinoma and two had cutaneous melanoma.

General observations from the study: Patients who responded partially at 0.1-3.0 mg/kg showed clonal expansion ranking among the lowest. By week 6 at 0.1 to 3.0 mg/kg, blood CD4+ and CD8+ T cells had expanded clonally.

TCRdb keeps only in-frame clones here, not all; method: immunoSEQ multiplex PCR. The sample has tens of thousands of clones, approximately 94% seen once. A remark on this clone: Its antigen is as yet unknown.

Per the germline V gene, CDR1 is PRHDT and CDR2 is FYEKMQ (reference sequence). The CDR3 is 17 residues long. The junction had 8 bases not matched to a gene; V was cut back by 1 base and J by 1 base. The sequencing here drew on CD4+ or CD8+ T cells sorted from blood, taken in a trial of the OX40 agonist ivuxolimab. This receptor was identified in an adult with an advanced solid tumor such as melanoma, head and neck, liver or kidney cancer. This rearrangement joins TRBV13 to TRBJ2-5; 8 bases line up with TRBD2. The chain's CDR3 is CASSLVGSGIPQETQYF. The CDR3 DNA reads as TGTGCCAGCAGCTTAGTGGGTAGCGGGATACCCCAAGAGACCCAGTACTTC. Filled out from reference TRBV13 and TRBJ2-5, the complete variable domain reads AAGVIQSPRHLIKEKRETATLKCYPIPRHDTVYWYQQGPGQDPQFLISFYEKMQSDKGSIPDRFSAQQFSDYHSELNMSSLELGDSALYFCASSLVGSGIPQETQYFGPGTRLLVL.